This T cell receptor beta chain was identified during a study of blood T cell repertoires in COVID-19. Trimming removed 2 bases from V and 3 bases from J; junction bases left unmatched: 2. The germline CDR1 and CDR2 sequences are SGHRS and YFSETQ. The CDR3 runs to 14 residues. Sequencing used immunoSEQ multiplex PCR; TCRdb keeps in-frame clones, though not all of them. Of 300,000 to 400,000 clones in the sample, more than 70% are singletons; the top ten hold roughly 1.2%. The specimen sequenced was PBMCs or T cells enriched from blood (not recorded which). The TCR was taken from a woman younger than 30 who had recovered from COVID-19. The rearrangement joins TRBV5-1 to TRBJ1-2, with 9 nucleotides matching TRBD1. CDR3 sequence: CASSLRQGDYGYTF. The DNA for the CDR3 is TGCGCCAGCAGCTTAAGACAGGGGGACTATGGCTACACCTTC.